The rows below give T cell receptor beta chains drawn from one sample of a study of T-cell memory formation after mild COVID-19. TCRdb re-analysed the 5' RACE reads in MiXCR, keeping a single row per CDR3 protein. The data contain approximately 210,000 distinct CDR3 sequences, approximately 16% of them singletons. The sample consisted of PBMCs or a T cell subset sorted from them (not recorded which). These TCRs come from an adult woman who had mild COVID-19 (a few samples of this study predate the infection). Cell type and time point are not known. The CDR3 runs from the conserved cysteine through the conserved F or W. Fields, in order: J gene, CDR3 length, clone size, D gene, V gene, CDR3 protein, CDR3 DNA. The D gene is left open where the match is weak. A clone size is listed for some rows: how often the clone was seen (once, few, many), or a class if it is expanded.

J gene: TRBJ2-4; CDR3 length: 13; clone size: few; D gene: -; V gene: TRBV5-1; CDR3 protein: CASSRGEKGGQYF; CDR3 DNA: TGCGCCAGCAGCAGAGGGGAGAAAGGGGGACAGTACTTC
J gene: TRBJ2-1; CDR3 length: 18; clone size: -; D gene: TRBD2; V gene: TRBV5-1; CDR3 protein: CASSPLGGSGGFYNEQFF; CDR3 DNA: TGCGCCAGCAGCCCATTGGGAGGTAGCGGGGGTTTCTACAATGAGCAGTTCTTC
J gene: TRBJ2-2; CDR3 length: 17; clone size: few; D gene: -; V gene: TRBV5-1; CDR3 protein: CASSLFPPGQNTGELFF; CDR3 DNA: TGCGCCAGCAGCCTCTTCCCCCCGGGACAGAACACCGGGGAGCTGTTTTTT
J gene: TRBJ2-7; CDR3 length: 15; clone size: few; D gene: -; V gene: TRBV6-2/TRBV6-3; CDR3 protein: CASSYSSGAWYEQYF; CDR3 DNA: TGTGCCAGCAGTTACTCTTCAGGGGCTTGGTACGAGCAGTACTTC
J gene: TRBJ1-1; CDR3 length: 16; clone size: few; D gene: TRBD1; V gene: TRBV5-1; CDR3 protein: CASSSGQGSFNTEAFF; CDR3 DNA: TGCGCCAGCAGCAGCGGACAGGGGAGTTTTAACACTGAAGCTTTCTTT
J gene: TRBJ2-1; CDR3 length: 15; clone size: -; D gene: TRBD2; V gene: TRBV2; CDR3 protein: CASTPRLAENNEQFF; CDR3 DNA: TGTGCCAGCACACCAAGACTAGCGGAGAACAATGAGCAGTTCTTC
J gene: TRBJ2-2; CDR3 length: 16; clone size: few; D gene: -; V gene: TRBV6-2/TRBV6-3; CDR3 protein: CASSLRGSKNTGELFF; CDR3 DNA: TGTGCCAGCAGTCTTCGGGGCAGCAAGAACACCGGGGAGCTGTTTTTT
J gene: TRBJ1-5; CDR3 length: 16; clone size: many; D gene: -; V gene: TRBV30; CDR3 protein: CAWSGSRGYGNQPQHF; CDR3 DNA: TGTGCCTGGAGTGGGAGCAGGGGATACGGCAATCAGCCCCAGCATTTT
J gene: TRBJ1-2; CDR3 length: 14; clone size: -; D gene: -; V gene: TRBV6-1; CDR3 protein: CASRERGRGFGYTF; CDR3 DNA: TGTGCCAGCAGGGAAAGAGGGAGGGGCTTTGGCTACACCTTC
J gene: TRBJ1-1; CDR3 length: 14; clone size: once; D gene: -; V gene: TRBV18; CDR3 protein: CASSPGRGSAEAFF; CDR3 DNA: TGTGCCAGCTCACCGGGCCGGGGGTCCGCTGAAGCTTTCTTT
J gene: TRBJ2-3; CDR3 length: 17; clone size: -; D gene: TRBD2; V gene: TRBV25-1; CDR3 protein: CASSEPGGVASTDTQYF; CDR3 DNA: TGTGCCAGCAGTGAACCTGGGGGGGTGGCTAGCACAGATACGCAGTATTTT
J gene: TRBJ2-1; CDR3 length: 14; clone size: -; D gene: TRBD2; V gene: TRBV29-1; CDR3 protein: CSVERRLAGHEQFF; CDR3 DNA: TGCAGCGTTGAAAGAAGACTAGCGGGCCATGAGCAGTTCTTC
J gene: TRBJ1-5; CDR3 length: 14; clone size: few; D gene: -; V gene: TRBV7-9; CDR3 protein: CASSFSGGNQPQHF; CDR3 DNA: TGTGCCAGCAGCTTTTCAGGGGGCAATCAGCCCCAGCATTTT
J gene: TRBJ1-5; CDR3 length: 18; clone size: -; D gene: -; V gene: TRBV28; CDR3 protein: CASTQTRPGSYSNQPQHF; CDR3 DNA: TGTGCCAGCACCCAGACGCGGCCGGGGAGCTATAGCAATCAGCCCCAGCATTTT
J gene: TRBJ1-1; CDR3 length: 13; clone size: -; D gene: -; V gene: TRBV29-1; CDR3 protein: CSVQGVRNTEAFF; CDR3 DNA: TGCAGCGTACAGGGAGTAAGAAACACTGAAGCTTTCTTT
J gene: TRBJ1-4; CDR3 length: 19; clone size: few; D gene: -; V gene: TRBV24-1; CDR3 protein: CATIRTDKKMTPAGEKLFF; CDR3 DNA: TGTGCCACCATCCGGACAGATAAGAAGATGACGCCCGCGGGGGAAAAACTGTTTTTT
J gene: TRBJ2-7; CDR3 length: 16; clone size: few; D gene: TRBD1; V gene: TRBV27; CDR3 protein: CASSARQGASSYEQYF; CDR3 DNA: TGTGCCAGCAGTGCCAGACAGGGGGCGAGCTCCTACGAGCAGTACTTC
J gene: TRBJ2-3; CDR3 length: 13; clone size: -; D gene: -; V gene: TRBV29-1; CDR3 protein: CSVSRPPRDTQYF; CDR3 DNA: TGCAGCGTTTCTCGTCCCCCGCGGGATACGCAGTATTTT
J gene: TRBJ2-7; CDR3 length: 13; clone size: few; D gene: -; V gene: TRBV27; CDR3 protein: CASSSSTGYEQYF; CDR3 DNA: TGTGCCAGCAGTTCCTCGACAGGATACGAGCAGTACTTC
J gene: TRBJ2-1; CDR3 length: 15; clone size: few; D gene: TRBD1; V gene: TRBV12-3/TRBV12-4; CDR3 protein: CASSLTGQGNNEQFF; CDR3 DNA: TGTGCCAGCAGTTTGACGGGACAGGGGAACAATGAGCAGTTCTTC
J gene: TRBJ2-5; CDR3 length: 13; clone size: many; D gene: -; V gene: TRBV7-6; CDR3 protein: CASSFARQETQYF; CDR3 DNA: TGTGCCAGCAGCTTTGCTAGACAAGAGACCCAGTACTTC
J gene: TRBJ2-5; CDR3 length: 14; clone size: -; D gene: -; V gene: TRBV29-1; CDR3 protein: CSARRGGSGETQYF; CDR3 DNA: TGCAGCGCTCGTAGAGGTGGAAGCGGGGAGACCCAGTACTTC
J gene: TRBJ2-3; CDR3 length: 15; clone size: -; D gene: -; V gene: TRBV2; CDR3 protein: CASTIVGQSTDTQYF; CDR3 DNA: TGTGCCAGCACAATCGTCGGGCAGAGCACAGATACGCAGTATTTT
J gene: TRBJ2-1; CDR3 length: 14; clone size: few; D gene: TRBD1; V gene: TRBV27; CDR3 protein: CASRSWDRDNEQFF; CDR3 DNA: TGTGCCAGCAGGAGTTGGGACAGAGACAATGAGCAGTTCTTC
J gene: TRBJ2-5; CDR3 length: 15; clone size: -; D gene: -; V gene: TRBV3-1; CDR3 protein: CASGQGFWLQETQYF; CDR3 DNA: TGTGCCAGCGGCCAAGGTTTTTGGCTCCAAGAGACCCAGTACTTC
J gene: TRBJ2-7; CDR3 length: 15; clone size: -; D gene: -; V gene: TRBV28; CDR3 protein: CASSPRTQQSYEQYF; CDR3 DNA: TGTGCCAGCAGTCCGCGGACCCAGCAGTCCTACGAGCAGTACTTC
J gene: TRBJ2-7; CDR3 length: 17; clone size: few; D gene: TRBD1; V gene: TRBV24-1; CDR3 protein: CATSDAAGTGSSYEQYF; CDR3 DNA: TGTGCCACCAGTGATGCGGCCGGGACAGGGAGCTCCTACGAGCAGTACTTC
J gene: TRBJ2-7; CDR3 length: 14; clone size: few; D gene: TRBD2; V gene: TRBV6-5; CDR3 protein: CASSPLAGGVWQYF; CDR3 DNA: TGTGCCAGCAGTCCACTAGCGGGAGGTGTGTGGCAGTACTTC
J gene: TRBJ1-2; CDR3 length: 13; clone size: few; D gene: -; V gene: TRBV7-2; CDR3 protein: CASSLADLYGYTF; CDR3 DNA: TGTGCCAGCAGCTTAGCTGATCTCTATGGCTACACCTTC
J gene: TRBJ2-6; CDR3 length: 16; clone size: few; D gene: TRBD2; V gene: TRBV7-9; CDR3 protein: CASSLAGGPGANVLTF; CDR3 DNA: TGTGCCAGCAGCTTAGCGGGAGGGCCTGGGGCCAACGTCCTGACTTTC